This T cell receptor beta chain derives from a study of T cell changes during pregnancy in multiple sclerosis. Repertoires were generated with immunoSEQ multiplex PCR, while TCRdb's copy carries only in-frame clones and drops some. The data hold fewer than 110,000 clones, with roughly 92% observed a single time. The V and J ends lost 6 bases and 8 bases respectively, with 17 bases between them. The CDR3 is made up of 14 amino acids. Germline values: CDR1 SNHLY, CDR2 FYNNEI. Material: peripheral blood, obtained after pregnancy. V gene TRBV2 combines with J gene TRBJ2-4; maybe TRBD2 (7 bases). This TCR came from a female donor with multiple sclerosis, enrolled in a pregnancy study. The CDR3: CASRLQGRGDIQYF. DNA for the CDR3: TGTGCCAGCAGGCTCCAGGGGAGGGGAGACATTCAGTACTTC.